These 16 T cell receptor beta chains were sequenced from one sample in a study of blood T cell repertoires in COVID-19. The protocol was immunoSEQ multiplex PCR, while the TCRdb copy is restricted to in-frame clones and leaves out a portion. The sample yields hundreds of thousands of clones, approximately 87% seen once. Sequencing was performed on peripheral blood. The receptor source for this set is a woman aged 50 to 60 with acute or convalescent COVID-19.

The chain links TRBV4-1 to TRBJ2-6; D remains unclear. The germline V gene encodes CDR1 MGHRA and CDR2 YSYEKL. The CDR3 has 16 amino acids. V lost 1 base and J 0 bases, leaving 7 bases between the germline ends. The DNA for the CDR3 is TGCGCCAGCAGCCAAGGGAGATACTCTGGGGCCAACGTCCTGACTTTC. Translating gives CASSQGRYSGANVLTF.

This clone was seen a single time. The V call is TRBV28, the J call TRBJ2-3; TRBD1 agrees at 10 bases. The CDR3 runs 18 residues. Germline CDR1 is MDHEN and CDR2 is SYDVKM. V gave up 2 bases and J gave up 4 bases; unmatched junction bases: 12. For the CDR3, the DNA is TGTGCCAGCAGTTTAAATCGATACGACAGGGGGCTTTCAGATACGCAGTATTTT. Translation gives CASSLNRYDRGLSDTQYF. The whole variable domain, filled in from reference TRBV28 and TRBJ2-3, reads DVKVTQSSRYLVKRTGEKVFLECVQDMDHENMFWYRQDPGLGLRLIYFSYDVKMKEKGDIPEGYSVSREKKERFSLILESASTNQTSMYLCASSLNRYDRGLSDTQYFGPGTRLTVL.

V usage is TRBV27 and J usage is TRBJ1-2, with D possibly being TRBD1 (6 bases). There are 13 residues in the CDR3. The V end was cut by 0 bases, the J end by 7 bases, with 9 bases between. The V gene's germline CDR1 is MNHEY and CDR2 SMNVEV (reference sequence). This CDR3 is CASSLSVGGGYTF. The CDR3 DNA is TGTGCCAGCAGTTTATCGGTAGGGGGTGGCTACACCTTC.

The CDR3 loop reads CASSPAGTIRRDTQYF. CDR3 nucleotides: TGTGCCAGCAGCCCAGCCGGGACAATAAGACGGGATACGCAGTATTTT. The chain combines TRBV5-4 with TRBJ2-3, with TRBD1 as a possible D gene (6 bases). CDR3 length: 16 amino acids. Between the trimmed V and J ends, which lost 4 bases and 6 bases, there was a span of 21 bases. The germline gives CDR1 SGHNT, CDR2 YYREEE (reference sequence).

The V gene is TRBV10-3, the J gene TRBJ2-7; 7 nucleotides match TRBD2. The germline V gene has CDR1 ENHRY and CDR2 SYGVKD. The CDR3 sequence is 13 residues long. V shed 7 bases and J 2 bases; nucleotides not matched to a gene: 5. The CDR3 is CAIKGRETYEQYF. The DNA of the CDR3 is TGTGCCATCAAAGGGCGGGAGACCTACGAGCAGTACTTC.

The chain combines TRBV6-5 with TRBJ1-2, with 7 bases that match TRBD1. V was pared by 7 bases and J by 6 bases, with 11 bases of the junction left unmatched. Germline loops: CDR1 MNHEY, CDR2 SVGAGI. The CDR3 consists of 14 residues. The chain's CDR3 is CASKTRGHLDGYTF. In DNA, the CDR3 is TGTGCCAGCAAGACGAGGGGGCATCTAGATGGCTACACCTTC.

This rearrangement joins TRBV5-1 to TRBJ2-7; TRBD2 agrees at 11 bases. CDR1 and CDR2 (germline): SGHRS, YFSETQ. The V segment lost 2 bases and the J segment 0 bases; nucleotides outside the gene matches: 10. There are 18 residues in the CDR3. The DNA of the CDR3 is TGCGCCAGCAGCTTCCTAATATCGACTAGCGGGATCTCCTACGAGCAGTACTTC. Amino acid sequence: CASSFLISTSGISYEQYF.

J is TRBJ2-3 and V is TRBV7-4; TRBD1 matches at 8 bases. Germline lookup yields CDR1 SGHVT and CDR2 SQSDAQ. V was pared by 7 bases and J by 2 bases, with 5 bases of the junction left unmatched. The CDR3 is 14 residues long. CDR3 in amino acids: CASIRGQVTDTQYF. As DNA, the CDR3 is TGTGCCAGCATCAGGGGGCAAGTCACAGATACGCAGTATTTT. Full variable domain (remainder filled in from reference TRBV7-4 and TRBJ2-3): GAGVSQSPRYKVAKRGRDVALRCDSISGHVTLYWYRQTLGQGSEVLTYSQSDAQRDKSGRPSGRFSAERPERSVSTLKIQRTEQGDSAVYLCASIRGQVTDTQYFGPGTRLTVL.

This clone was counted a few times. The V call is TRBV5-6, the J call TRBJ2-5, with D perhaps TRBD2 (6 bases). This CDR3 region has 12 residues. Germline V gives CDR1 SGHDT, CDR2 YYEEEE. V dropped 6 bases and J dropped 11 bases, with 17 bases sitting between them. In nucleotides, the CDR3 is TGTGCCAGCAACCGGGACTTCGGTACACAGTACTTC. It is translated as CASNRDFGTQYF.

The rearrangement links TRBV4-1 to TRBJ2-1; the match to TRBD2 covers 8 bases. The J segment lost 8 bases and the V segment lost 4 bases, leaving 10 bases of the junction unmatched. The CDR3 has 15 residues. CDR1 is MGHRA, CDR2 YSYEKL, per germline. The CDR3 is CASSPSGTRRDEQFF. The CDR3, as DNA: TGCGCCAGCAGCCCTTCTGGGACTAGGAGGGATGAGCAGTTCTTC.

This clone has just one count. V and J are TRBV6-2 or TRBV6-3 and TRBJ1-4, with 7 positions matching TRBD1. Germline V gene data show CDR1 as MNHEY and CDR2 as SVGEGT. The junction had 5 bases not matched to a gene; V was cut back by 5 bases and J by 2 bases. This CDR3 is 15 amino acids long. The CDR3 DNA is TGTGCCAGCAGTGACAGGGATCGGACTAATGAAAAACTGTTTTTT. It translates to CASSDRDRTNEKLFF.

The chain links TRBV14 to TRBJ1-2, with TRBD1 as a possible D gene (6 bases). The CDR3 sequence is 15 residues long. Germline CDR1 reads SGHDN; CDR2 reads FVKESK. With 0 bases removed from V and 0 bases from J, the gap between germline ends came to 8 bases. CDR3 coding DNA: TGTGCCAGCAGCCAAGATACAGGGTCTAACTATGGCTACACCTTC. It translates to CASSQDTGSNYGYTF.

The CDR3 DNA sequence: TGTGCCAGCAGCCTAACAGGGGCGCAGTCCTACGAGCAGTACTTC. Translation: CASSLTGAQSYEQYF. This sequence joins TRBV14 and TRBJ2-7; 7 bases line up with TRBD1. Germline V lookup: CDR1 SGHDN, CDR2 FVKESK. Losses at the gene ends were 4 bases for V and 1 base for J; bases not matched to a gene: 7. This CDR3 has 15 amino acids. Together with reference TRBV14 and TRBJ2-7, the CDR3 gives the full variable domain: EAGVTQFPSHSVIEKGQTVTLRCDPISGHDNLYWYRRVMGKEIKFLLHFVKESKQDESGMPNNRFLAERTGGTYSTLKVQPAELEDSGVYFCASSLTGAQSYEQYFGPGTRLTVT.

The chain couples TRBV19 to TRBJ1-4; D ambiguous. In germline, CDR1 is LNHDA, CDR2 SQIVND (reference sequence). This CDR3 spans 16 amino acids. Between the trimmed V and J ends, which lost 5 bases and 3 bases, there was a span of 16 bases. The CDR3 region has the DNA TGTGCCAGTAGTTTCCTACGTGCTAATCCTAATGAAAAACTGTTTTTT. Residues: CASSFLRANPNEKLFF.

The V and J genes are TRBV4-1 and TRBJ2-5; TRBD2 is a possible D gene (7 bases). Looked up from germline, CDR1 is MGHRA and CDR2 is YSYEKL. CDR3 length equals 16 residues. Trimming stripped 0 bases from V and 5 bases from J, with 16 bases between. CDR3 nucleotides: TGCGCCAGCAGCCAAGATTTTTGGGGGGGCCTGGAGACCCAGTACTTC. Amino acid sequence: CASSQDFWGGLETQYF.

This chain joins TRBV11-3 and TRBJ2-3; perhaps TRBD2 as D (6 bases). The CDR3 is 17 residues long. Germline V lookup: CDR1 SGHNT, CDR2 YENEEA. Trimming removed 1 base at V and 5 bases at J, with 19 bases between. The CDR3 bases are TGTGCCAGCAGCTTAGGGTTAGCCGGGGAGGAGGAAGATACGCAGTATTTT. This codes for CASSLGLAGEEEDTQYF. The full variable domain, with the rest looked up from reference TRBV11-3 and TRBJ2-3, is EAGVVQSPRYKIIEKKQPVAFWCNPISGHNTLYWYLQNLGQGPELLIRYENEEAVDDSQLPKDRFSAERLKGVDSTLKIQPAELGDSAVYLCASSLGLAGEEEDTQYFGPGTRLTVL.